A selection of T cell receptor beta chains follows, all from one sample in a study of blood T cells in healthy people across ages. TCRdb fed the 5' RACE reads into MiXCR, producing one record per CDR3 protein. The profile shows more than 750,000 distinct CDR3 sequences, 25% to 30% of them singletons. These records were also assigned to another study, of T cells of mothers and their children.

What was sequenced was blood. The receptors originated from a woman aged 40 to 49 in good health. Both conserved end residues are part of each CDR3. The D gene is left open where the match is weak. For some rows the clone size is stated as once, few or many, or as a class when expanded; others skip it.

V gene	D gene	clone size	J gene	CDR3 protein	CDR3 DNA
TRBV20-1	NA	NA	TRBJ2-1	CSARLLIGAYNEQFF	TGCAGTGCTAGGCTCCTCATAGGGGCGTACAATGAGCAGTTCTTC
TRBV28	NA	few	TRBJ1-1	CASSLAGFRAFF	TGTGCCAGCAGTTTAGCCGGGTTTAGGGCTTTCTTT
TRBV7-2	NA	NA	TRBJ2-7	CASSQGRRSYNEQYF	TGTGCCAGCAGCCAAGGTCGGAGATCCTACAATGAGCAGTACTTC
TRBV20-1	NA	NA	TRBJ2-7	CSATVGRGNEQYF	TGCAGTGCTACCGTAGGGAGAGGGAACGAGCAGTACTTC
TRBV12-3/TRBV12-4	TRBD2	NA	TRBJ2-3	CASSLRVAGTDAQYF	TGTGCCAGCAGTTTAAGGGTAGCGGGCACAGATGCGCAGTATTTT
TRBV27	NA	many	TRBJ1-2	CASSFSGIEGYTF	TGTGCCAGCAGTTTTTCAGGGATCGAAGGCTACACCTTC
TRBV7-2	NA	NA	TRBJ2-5	CASSLDDRSDQETLYF	TGTGCCAGCAGCTTAGATGACAGGTCCGATCAGGAGACCCTGTACTTC
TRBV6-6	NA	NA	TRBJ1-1	CASGLGRSRNTEAFF	TGTGCCAGCGGGTTGGGGCGGTCGAGGAACACTGAAGCTTTCTTT
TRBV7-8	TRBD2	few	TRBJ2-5	CASSNILAGSAGTQYF	TGTGCCAGCAGCAACATACTAGCGGGGTCCGCGGGGACCCAGTACTTC
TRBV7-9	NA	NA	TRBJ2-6	CASSLSSGVPGANVLTF	TGTGCCAGCAGCTTAAGCTCTGGTGTCCCTGGGGCCAACGTCCTGACTTTC
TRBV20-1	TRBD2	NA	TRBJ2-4	CSRPSGNKNIQYF	TGCAGCCGTCCTAGCGGTAATAAAAACATTCAGTACTTC
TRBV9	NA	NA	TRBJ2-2	CASSVGTSGELFF	TGTGCCAGCAGCGTAGGAACGTCCGGGGAGCTGTTTTTT
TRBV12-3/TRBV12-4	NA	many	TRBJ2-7	CASSWEDYEQYF	TGTGCCAGCAGTTGGGAGGACTACGAGCAGTACTTC
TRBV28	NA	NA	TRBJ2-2	CASSPLSWYTGELFF	TGTGCCAGCAGTCCCCTTTCGTGGTACACCGGGGAGCTGTTTTTT
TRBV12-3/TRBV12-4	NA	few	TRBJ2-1	CASSPRHRIDEQFF	TGTGCCAGCAGCCCAAGACACCGGATCGATGAGCAGTTCTTC
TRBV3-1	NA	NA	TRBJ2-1	CASSPPDNEQFF	TGTGCCAGCAGCCCTCCAGACAATGAGCAGTTCTTC
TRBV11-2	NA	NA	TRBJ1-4	CASSLGNNEKLFF	TGTGCCAGCAGCTTAGGAAATAATGAAAAACTGTTTTTT
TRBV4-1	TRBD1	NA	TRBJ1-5	CASRKGAGQPQHF	TGCGCCAGCAGGAAGGGGGCAGGACAGCCCCAGCATTTT
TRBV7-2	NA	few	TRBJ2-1	CASSSSGRATYNEQFF	TGTGCCAGCAGCTCGAGCGGGCGGGCAACCTACAATGAGCAGTTCTTC
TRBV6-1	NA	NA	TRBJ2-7	CASSEGHGGWYEQYF	TGTGCCAGCAGTGAAGGGCACGGGGGATGGTACGAGCAGTACTTC
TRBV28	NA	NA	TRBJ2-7	CASSYIVAHEQYF	TGTGCCAGCAGTTATATAGTGGCCCACGAGCAGTACTTC
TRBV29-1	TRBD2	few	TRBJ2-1	CSVGGSNNEQFF	TGCAGCGTCGGGGGGTCGAACAATGAGCAGTTCTTC
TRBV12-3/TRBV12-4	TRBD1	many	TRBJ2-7	CASSYRDSGTYEQYF	TGTGCCAGCAGTTACCGGGACAGTGGAACGTACGAGCAGTACTTC
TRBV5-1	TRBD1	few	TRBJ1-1	CASSGTGEDTEAFF	TGCGCCAGCAGCGGGACAGGGGAGGACACTGAAGCTTTCTTT
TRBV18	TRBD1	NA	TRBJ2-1	CASSPPGTASPEQFF	TGTGCCAGCTCACCACCGGGGACAGCCTCGCCTGAGCAGTTCTTC
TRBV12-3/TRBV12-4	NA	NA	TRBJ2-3	CASGGGRADTQYF	TGTGCCAGCGGAGGAGGAAGAGCAGATACGCAGTATTTT
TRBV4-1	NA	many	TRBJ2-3	CASSQDREPGVDTQYF	TGCGCCAGCAGCCAAGATCGGGAACCGGGGGTCGATACGCAGTATTTT
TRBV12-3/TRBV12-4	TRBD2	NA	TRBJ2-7	CASSPTYAGLGDNEQYF	TGTGCCAGCAGCCCAACTTACGCGGGACTAGGGGACAATGAGCAGTACTTC
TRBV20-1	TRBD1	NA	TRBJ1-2	CSARTGVSYGYTF	TGCAGTGCTAGAACAGGGGTCAGCTATGGCTACACCTTC
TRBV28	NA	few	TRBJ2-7	CASSSPTPTLSYEQYF	TGTGCCAGCAGTTCCCCGACACCAACCCTTTCCTACGAGCAGTACTTC
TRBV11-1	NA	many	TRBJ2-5	CASSLGHRGTQYF	TGTGCCAGCAGCTTGGGGCACCGTGGGACCCAGTACTTC
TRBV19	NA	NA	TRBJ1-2	CASGPYTGIYGYTF	TGTGCCAGTGGGCCCTACACGGGGATCTATGGCTACACCTTC
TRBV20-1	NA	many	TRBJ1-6	CSALGGDNSPLHF	TGCAGTGCCCTTGGGGGTGATAATTCACCCCTCCACTTT
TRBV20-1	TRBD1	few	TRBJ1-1	CSARSGTGGRTEAFF	TGCAGTGCTCGGTCCGGGACAGGGGGCCGCACTGAAGCTTTCTTT
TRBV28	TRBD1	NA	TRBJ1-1	CASSTRQGATEAFF	TGTGCCAGCAGCACCCGACAGGGGGCCACTGAAGCTTTCTTT
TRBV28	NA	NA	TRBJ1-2	CASSSPHSGDYGYTF	TGTGCCAGCAGTTCTCCACATTCAGGGGACTATGGCTACACCTTC
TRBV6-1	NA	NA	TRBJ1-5	CASSLARGESNQPQHF	TGTGCCAGCAGTCTAGCCCGGGGAGAGAGCAATCAGCCCCAGCATTTT
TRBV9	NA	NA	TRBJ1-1	CASSVVRGDTEAFF	TGTGCCAGCAGCGTAGTCCGCGGGGACACTGAAGCTTTCTTT
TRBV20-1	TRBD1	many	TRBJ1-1	CSARGLYQGALDTEAFF	TGCAGTGCTAGAGGACTCTACCAGGGGGCGTTGGACACTGAAGCTTTCTTT
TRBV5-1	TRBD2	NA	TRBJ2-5	CASTEMGLDQETQYF	TGCGCCAGCACCGAAATGGGACTAGACCAAGAGACCCAGTACTTC
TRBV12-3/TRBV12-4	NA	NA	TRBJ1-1	CASRNPRRHTEAFF	TGTGCCAGCAGAAACCCCCGGAGGCACACTGAAGCTTTCTTT
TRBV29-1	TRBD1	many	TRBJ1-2	CSVDEGQLVYGYTF	TGCAGCGTAGACGAGGGACAGTTAGTCTATGGCTACACCTTC